Shown below are 14 T cell receptor beta chains from a single sample sequenced in a study of blood T cells in healthy people across ages. With a J-beta primer mix and a sample-barcoded 5' primer, a second PCR ran roughly 7 to 11 cycles. TCRdb itself ran the 5' RACE reads through MiXCR, one entry per CDR3 protein. This sample has about 780,000 distinct CDR3 sequences, with about 47% found just once. Sequenced: blood. The receptors derive from a man older than 75 in good health.

V usage is TRBV20-1 and J usage is TRBJ2-3; D not resolved. CDR1 is DFQATT, CDR2 SNEGSKA, per germline (reference sequence). Trimming removed 5 bases at V and 2 bases at J, with 14 bases between. The CDR3 runs 14 residues. The CDR3 DNA reads as TGCAGTGCTCCCGGCGAGCGATCCACAGATACGCAGTATTTT. Encoded protein: CSAPGERSTDTQYF.

J is TRBJ2-7 and V is TRBV7-9; D may be TRBD1 (5 bases). Germline V gene sequence: CDR1 SEHNR, CDR2 FQNEAQ (reference sequence). V was shortened by 5 bases and J by 2 bases, with 16 bases between the two germline ends. The CDR3 has 15 residues. In nucleotides, the CDR3 is TGTGCCAGCAGCCTCGGACACGAAAAAACCTACGAGCAGTACTTC. As protein: CASSLGHEKTYEQYF.

The sample holds a few counts of this clonotype. The V call is TRBV20-1, the J call TRBJ2-7, with TRBD2 identical over 10 bases. Germline CDR1 is DFQATT and CDR2 is SNEGSKA (reference sequence). The CDR3 spans 14 residues. V lost 3 bases, J lost 4 bases, and 6 bases stayed unmatched. The CDR3 DNA is TGCAGTGCTAGCTCGCTAGCGGGAGATTACGAGCAGTACTTC. Translated, it gives CSASSLAGDYEQYF.

There are a few counts of this clonotype. The V and J genes are TRBV6-5 and TRBJ2-1; 8 positions agree with TRBD2. The CDR3 is 15 amino acids. V dropped 4 bases and J dropped 8; count of bases not matched to a gene: 10. The germline V gene has CDR1 MNHEY and CDR2 SVGAGI. The CDR3 reads CASSSASGSIDEQFF. The CDR3 bases are TGTGCCAGCAGTTCCGCCAGCGGGAGCATCGATGAGCAGTTCTTC.

The chain carries TRBV20-1 and TRBJ2-7; possibly TRBD1 for D (5 bases). The ends were cut back, 2 bases at V and 3 bases at J, with 14 bases in the middle. The CDR3 runs 14 residues. Germline CDR1 reads DFQATT; CDR2 reads SNEGSKA (reference sequence). The CDR3 bases are TGCAGTGCTAGAAAGGACACCTTACTCTACGAGCAGTACTTC. It translates to CSARKDTLLYEQYF.

This clonotype was seen a handful of times. The gene calls are TRBV12-3 or TRBV12-4 and TRBJ2-7; D gene ambiguous. The CDR3 sequence is 14 residues long. Trimming took 1 base from V and 7 from J, leaving 14 bases between them. CDR3 coding DNA: TGTGCCAGCAGTTTAGGTCAACCGCCCCGTGAGCAGTACTTC. Protein product: CASSLGQPPREQYF.

The genes are TRBV6-1 and TRBJ2-1; a weak D match, TRBD2 (5 bases). The CDR3 length is 13 residues. V was pared by 1 base and J by 8 bases, with 9 bases between. Germline CDR1 reads MNHNS; CDR2 reads SASEGT. The CDR3 bases are TGTGCCAGCAGTGAAGGAGGGTTTCATGAGCAGTTCTTC. It yields the protein CASSEGGFHEQFF.

CDR3 nucleotide sequence: TGCAGTGCTAGTGACGCAATAGCGGACCCACCCTACAATGAGCAGTTCTTC. This sequence encodes CSASDAIADPPYNEQFF. The rearrangement uses TRBV20-1 and TRBJ2-1, with D perhaps matching TRBD2 (6 bases). The germline gives CDR1 DFQATT, CDR2 SNEGSKA (reference sequence). CDR3 length equals 17 residues. Trimming shortened V by 3 bases and J by 2 bases, and 20 bases separated the two germline ends.

Written as DNA, the CDR3 is TGCAGTGCTAGAGATCACGGAATACAGGGAACGGGTCACACCGGGGAGCTGTTTTTT. Amino acids: CSARDHGIQGTGHTGELFF. V and J are TRBV20-1 and TRBJ2-2; maybe TRBD1 (6 bases). Per germline, CDR1 DFQATT and CDR2 SNEGSKA (reference sequence). The ends were cut back, 0 bases at V and 3 bases at J, with 23 bases in the middle. The CDR3 is 19 amino acids.

V gene TRBV4-3 combines with J gene TRBJ2-1; D tentatively fits TRBD1 or TRBD2 (5 bases each). The CDR3 is 15 amino acids. Germline V gene data show CDR1 as LGHNA and CDR2 as YSLEER. The ends were cut back, 0 bases at V and 4 bases at J, with 10 bases in the middle. CDR3 DNA: TGCGCCAGCAGCCAAGATCGGGACCGTTACAATGAGCAGTTCTTC. It specifies CASSQDRDRYNEQFF.

V and J are TRBV5-5 and TRBJ2-3, with TRBD1 identical over 7 bases. The V gene's germline CDR1 is SGHKS and CDR2 YYEKEE (reference sequence). This CDR3 has 15 residues. The ends lost 0 bases at V and 2 bases at J; junction bases unmatched: 3. The CDR3 bases are TGTGCCAGCAGCTTGGGGCAGGGGGACACAGATACGCAGTATTTT. Protein product: CASSLGQGDTDTQYF.

This chain uses TRBV28 with TRBJ2-4; the D gene is possibly TRBD2 (6 bases). The CDR3 has 18 amino acids. V was pared by 6 bases and J by 7 bases, with 28 bases between. Per germline, CDR1 MDHEN and CDR2 SYDVKM. CDR3 nucleotides: TGTGCCAGCAGGCGAACCAGGTGGTCGGGGAGAAGCGGGAACATTCAGTACTTC. As protein: CASRRTRWSGRSGNIQYF.

Turning to this clonotype: Germline and junction disagree at one end, which may indicate a read error. The V gene is TRBV5-6, the J gene TRBJ2-5; D tentatively reads TRBD1 or TRBD2 (5 bases each). The germline CDR1 and CDR2 sequences are SGHDT and YYEEEE. CDR3 size: 15 residues. The CDR3 protein is CTSSPRRDPGETQYF. The CDR3, as DNA: TGTACCAGCAGCCCTAGACGGGACCCCGGAGAGACCCAGTACTTC.

This clonotype was seen more than once but under ten times. The V and J genes are TRBV7-2 and TRBJ2-3; D gene uncertain. Germline V gives CDR1 SGHTA, CDR2 FQGNSA. The length of the CDR3 is 15 residues. Trimming left V 3 bases short and J 0 bases short, with 10 bases between. In DNA, the CDR3 is TGTGCCAGCAGCTTGGGATCAACTAGCACAGATACGCAGTATTTT. Encoded protein: CASSLGSTSTDTQYF. Together with reference TRBV7-2 and TRBJ2-3, the CDR3 gives the full variable domain: GAGVSQSPSNKVTEKGKDVELRCDPISGHTALYWYRQSLGQGLEFLIYFQGNSAPDKSGLPSDRFSAERTGGSVSTLTIQRTQQEDSAVYLCASSLGSTSTDTQYFGPGTRLTVL.